The 31 T cell receptor beta chains in this list originate from one sample, sequenced in a study of CD4 T cells in relation to SARS-CoV-2 and coronaviruses. Their specific antigens are unknown. The unexposed donors gave CD4+ T cells in about 2010-2019, prior to COVID-19. After about 11 days of culture, CD4+ T cells were isolated. Profiling relied on immunoSEQ multiplex PCR, and the TCRdb table lists in-frame clones only, not all of them. The sample lists about 19,000 clones, 70% to 85% occurring once. Material for sequencing was CD4+ T cells from PBMCs, cultured in vitro. These receptors all stem from a human donor in good health.

The chain links TRBV9 to TRBJ1-5; the match to TRBD1 covers 8 bases. The germline V gene encodes CDR1 SGDLS and CDR2 YYNGEE. This CDR3 region has 16 residues. With 0 bases clipped from V and 7 bases from J, the junction kept 9 bases outside the gene matches. The CDR3 region is CASSVVDRDGGQPQHF. The DNA for the CDR3 is TGTGCCAGCAGCGTAGTGGACAGGGACGGGGGACAGCCCCAGCATTTT.

This clone is categorized as medium-sized. This sequence joins TRBV7-2 and TRBJ2-7, with 7 bases aligning to TRBD1. V dropped 5 bases and J dropped 5; count of bases not matched to a gene: 12. The CDR3 length is 15 residues. Germline CDR1 SGHTA, CDR2 FQGNSA. CDR3 loop: CASSAQGERVDEQYF. CDR3 bases: TGTGCCAGCAGCGCTCAGGGGGAACGGGTCGACGAGCAGTACTTC. The entire variable domain, with the rest obtained from reference TRBV7-2 and TRBJ2-7, is as follows: GAGVSQSPSNKVTEKGKDVELRCDPISGHTALYWYRQSLGQGLEFLIYFQGNSAPDKSGLPSDRFSAERTGGSVSTLTIQRTQQEDSAVYLCASSAQGERVDEQYFGPGTRLTVT.

This clone appeared a few times. The rearrangement joins TRBV3-1 (or the pseudogene TRBV3-2) to TRBJ2-3; no clear D gene. V was shortened by 4 bases and J by 8 bases, with 13 bases between the two germline ends. Germline loops: CDR1 LGHDT, CDR2 YNNKEL (reference sequence). The CDR3 consists of 13 residues. CDR3 sequence (DNA): TGTGCCAGCAGCCGGTCCGGGTGGGGTACGCAGTATTTT. The encoded protein is CASSRSGWGTQYF.

The gene calls are TRBV5-6 and TRBJ1-6, with D perhaps matching TRBD1 (6 bases). CDR1 and CDR2 (germline): SGHDT, YYEEEE. V was pared by 0 bases and J by 7 bases, with 17 bases between. This CDR3 has 17 amino acids. The chain's CDR3 is CASSLAFGQKGNSPLHF. In nucleotides, the CDR3 is TGTGCCAGCAGCTTGGCGTTTGGACAGAAGGGGAATTCACCCCTCCACTTT.

This rearrangement joins TRBV25-1 to TRBJ2-1, with D perhaps matching TRBD1 or TRBD2 (5 bases each). The V and J ends lost 2 bases and 0 bases respectively, with 8 bases between them. Germline assignment: CDR1 MGHDK and CDR2 SYGVNS. This CDR3 is 15 amino acids long. The DNA for the CDR3 is TGTGCCAGCAGTGAAGGGGGTTTCTCCTACAATGAGCAGTTCTTC. Its translation is CASSEGGFSYNEQFF.

This chain uses TRBV29-1 with TRBJ2-7; possible D gene TRBD1, 5 bases. Germline loops: CDR1 SQVTM, CDR2 ANQGSEA. Trimming took 1 base from V and 5 from J, leaving 9 bases between them. This CDR3 has 12 amino acids. The CDR3 bases are TGCAGCGTTGAAGCAAACAGGAACGAGCAGTACTTC. It translates to CSVEANRNEQYF.

The genes are TRBV11-3 and TRBJ2-2; 8 nucleotides agree with TRBD1. The V gene end was trimmed by 5 bases and the J gene end by 2 bases; junction bases not matched to a gene: 7. The CDR3 covers 16 residues. Germline CDR1 and CDR2: SGHNT and YENEEA. The CDR3 loop reads CASSPRTGYNTGELFF. The CDR3 DNA reads as TGTGCCAGCAGCCCGAGGACAGGGTATAACACCGGGGAGCTGTTTTTT.

V is TRBV5-1 and J is TRBJ2-5; 8 bases fit TRBD1. This CDR3 is built from 15 residues. Germline V gives CDR1 SGHRS, CDR2 YFSETQ. V trimming: 7 bases; J trimming: 5 bases; junction bases outside the gene matches: 13. In DNA form, the CDR3 reads TGCGCCAGCGGCGTACTGGACAGGGAGGAGGAGACCCAGTACTTC. This gives the protein CASGVLDREEETQYF.

The chain couples TRBV9 to TRBJ2-1, with 7 bases aligning to TRBD2. This CDR3 is built from 16 residues. V gave up 0 bases and J gave up 4 bases; unmatched junction bases: 7. In germline, CDR1 is SGDLS, CDR2 YYNGEE. The CDR3 reads CASSVGGGTIYNEQFF. CDR3 bases: TGTGCCAGCAGCGTAGGGGGCGGGACTATTTACAATGAGCAGTTCTTC.

The rearrangement links TRBV11-2 to TRBJ2-1; tentatively, D is TRBD2 (6 bases). This CDR3 spans 13 amino acids. CDR1 SGHAT and CDR2 FQNNGV come from the germline V gene. V was pared by 3 bases and J by 6 bases, with 9 bases between. CDR3 protein: CASSFVRGNEQFF. CDR3 bases: TGTGCCAGCAGCTTTGTGCGGGGCAATGAGCAGTTCTTC.

This clone appeared a few times. The rearrangement links TRBV7-9 to TRBJ2-3, with D maybe TRBD2 (5 bases). V was shortened by 1 base and J by 6 bases, with 11 bases between the two germline ends. This CDR3 region has 14 residues. Germline assignment: CDR1 SEHNR and CDR2 FQNEAQ (reference sequence). The CDR3 DNA reads TGTGCCAGCAGCTTAGTAACTAGTGTCGATACGCAGTATTTT. Protein sequence: CASSLVTSVDTQYF.

This chain links TRBV5-1 with TRBJ2-7; a weak D match, TRBD1 (5 bases). V was cut by 0 bases and J by 5 bases, with 12 bases left in between. Germline V gene lookup returns CDR1 SGHRS and CDR2 YFSETQ. This CDR3 is built from 14 residues. CDR3: CASSLVQGPNEQYF. CDR3 nucleotides: TGCGCCAGCAGCTTGGTGCAGGGCCCCAACGAGCAGTACTTC. The variable domain in full, with the rest retrieved from reference TRBV5-1 and TRBJ2-7, is KAGVTQTPRYLIKTRGQQVTLSCSPISGHRSVSWYQQTPGQGLQFLFEYFSETQRNKGNFPGRFSGRQFSNSRSEMNVSTLELGDSALYLCASSLVQGPNEQYFGPGTRLTVT.

The chain uses TRBV7-2 and TRBJ2-1; D is unclear. V lost 2 bases, J lost 5 bases, and 13 bases lay in between. Germline CDR1 and CDR2: SGHTA and FQGNSA. CDR3 length: 15 residues. CDR3 in amino acids: CASSLLPDLHNEQFF. The DNA of the CDR3 is TGTGCCAGCAGCTTACTCCCCGATCTACACAATGAGCAGTTCTTC.

The chain uses TRBV4-1 and TRBJ1-1; D ambiguous. V was clipped by 0 bases and J by 0 bases, with 8 bases between them. This CDR3 region has 15 residues. Germline CDR1 is MGHRA and CDR2 is YSYEKL. This chain's CDR3 is CASSQDRGLNTEAFF. The CDR3 DNA sequence: TGCGCCAGCAGCCAAGATCGCGGTTTGAACACTGAAGCTTTCTTT.

The chain employs TRBV7-2 and TRBJ2-3; D tentatively reads TRBD1 or TRBD2 (5 bases each). The germline gives CDR1 SGHTA, CDR2 FQGNSA. Trimming stripped 5 bases from V and 1 base from J, with 10 bases between. The CDR3 loop spans 14 amino acids. CDR3 loop: CASSRGPGTDTQYF. The CDR3 coding sequence is TGTGCCAGCAGCCGGGGCCCCGGCACAGATACGCAGTATTTT.

The rearrangement uses TRBV7-2 and TRBJ2-7; TRBD1 matches at 10 bases. Germline CDR1 is SGHTA and CDR2 is FQGNSA. Trimming cost V 4 bases and J 5 bases; bases outside gene matches: 11. There are 16 residues in the CDR3. CDR3 region: CASSSHGGTGDNEQYF. The CDR3, as DNA: TGTGCCAGCAGCTCCCACGGGGGGACAGGGGACAACGAGCAGTACTTC. Combining the CDR3 with reference TRBV7-2 and TRBJ2-7 gives the whole variable domain GAGVSQSPSNKVTEKGKDVELRCDPISGHTALYWYRQSLGQGLEFLIYFQGNSAPDKSGLPSDRFSAERTGGSVSTLTIQRTQQEDSAVYLCASSSHGGTGDNEQYFGPGTRLTVT.

Here the CDR3 reads CASSPRRQGNSPLHF. DNA for the CDR3: TGCGCCAGCAGCCCCAGACGACAGGGAAATTCACCCCTCCACTTT. The chain carries TRBV5-1 and TRBJ1-6; 7 positions agree with TRBD1. The CDR3 extends over 15 amino acids. CDR1 and CDR2 from the germline V gene are SGHRS and YFSETQ. Trimming cost V 4 bases and J 7 bases; bases outside gene matches: 8.

The chain carries TRBV5-1 and TRBJ2-7; the match to TRBD2 covers 9 bases. V was pared by 7 bases and J by 4 bases, with 6 bases of the junction left unmatched. Germline lookup yields CDR1 SGHRS and CDR2 YFSETQ. This CDR3 has 13 amino acids. Here the CDR3 reads CASQPSGNYEQYF. CDR3 nucleotide sequence: TGCGCCAGCCAGCCTAGCGGGAATTACGAGCAGTACTTC.

This clone showed up just a few times. The V call is TRBV2, the J call TRBJ1-5, with unresolved D. In germline, CDR1 is SNHLY, CDR2 FYNNEI. The CDR3 loop spans 17 amino acids. Trimming stripped 2 bases from V and 2 bases from J, with 16 bases between. The CDR3 DNA is TGTGCCAGCAGTGAAAGTCTCGGGTATTGGGGCAATCAGCCCCAGCATTTT. Residues: CASSESLGYWGNQPQHF.

V gene TRBV19 combines with J gene TRBJ2-3, with D possibly TRBD2 on 6 matching bases. This CDR3 has 13 residues. The germline V gene encodes CDR1 LNHDA and CDR2 SQIVND (reference sequence). V shed 4 bases and J shed 1 base, with 6 bases lying between them. CDR3: CASSTSGTDTQYF. CDR3 nucleotides: TGTGCCAGTAGTACTAGCGGCACAGATACGCAGTATTTT.

The genes are TRBV5-6 and TRBJ1-1; the D gene is possibly TRBD1 (6 bases). The CDR3 covers 14 residues. Germline values: CDR1 SGHDT, CDR2 YYEEEE. V was cut by 6 bases and J by 9 bases, with 21 bases left in between. The CDR3 DNA reads TGTGCCAGCAACTGGGGGGCAGGGAAGGAGCAAGCTTTCTTT. Translating it yields CASNWGAGKEQAFF.

The J gene is TRBJ2-7, the V gene TRBV30; unclear D gene. Trimming shortened V by 2 bases and J by 4 bases, and 9 bases separated the two germline ends. The CDR3 has 12 residues. The germline CDR1 and CDR2 sequences are GTSNPN and SVGIG (reference sequence). DNA of the CDR3: TGTGCCTGGAGTAGACACTCGTACGAGCAGTACTTC. Translation: CAWSRHSYEQYF. The full variable domain, rest sourced from reference TRBV30 and TRBJ2-7, is SQTIHQWPATLVQPVGSPLSLECTVEGTSNPNLYWYRQAAGRGLQLLFYSVGIGQISSEVPQNLSASRPQDRQFILSSKKLLLSDSGFYLCAWSRHSYEQYFGPGTRLTVT.

The chain has TRBV4-3 and TRBJ1-3, with D possibly TRBD1 on 5 matching bases. The CDR3 is 12 amino acids. Germline V gene sequence: CDR1 LGHNA, CDR2 YSLEER. V lost 4 bases, J lost 10 bases, and 11 bases lay in between. The chain's CDR3 is CASSLAKGTIYF. CDR3 sequence (DNA): TGCGCCAGCAGCCTCGCTAAGGGGACCATATATTTT.

The chain has TRBV6-5 and TRBJ1-2, with 9 nucleotides matching TRBD1. The CDR3 is made up of 15 amino acids. From germline, CDR1 is MNHEY and CDR2 SVGAGI. V dropped 5 bases and J dropped 0; count of bases not matched to a gene: 4. The CDR3 DNA is TGTGCCAGCAGTCGCGACAGGGGGGCTAACTATGGCTACACCTTC. This translates into CASSRDRGANYGYTF.

The chain has TRBV5-1 and TRBJ2-1; no clear D gene. Deletions cut 4 bases from V and 6 bases from J, with 20 bases between. CDR3 length: 16 amino acids. CDR1 and CDR2 (germline): SGHRS, YFSETQ. CDR3 sequence reads: CASSPTTIKRSNEQFF. In nucleotides, the CDR3 is TGCGCCAGCAGCCCGACGACGATTAAAAGAAGCAATGAGCAGTTCTTC.

The chain's CDR3 is CASSAPLGEQYF. CDR3 nucleotide sequence: TGTGCCAGCAGCGCCCCCCTGGGAGAGCAGTACTTC. This chain links TRBV5-4 with TRBJ2-7; no firm D call. CDR3 length: 12 residues. V was shortened by 4 bases and J by 7 bases, with 12 bases between the two germline ends. Germline V gene data show CDR1 as SGHNT and CDR2 as YYREEE (reference sequence).

The rearrangement links TRBV11-2 to TRBJ2-5, with D perhaps TRBD2 (5 bases). The CDR3 contains 14 residues. The germline CDR1 and CDR2 sequences are SGHAT and FQNNGV. V lost 5 bases to trimming and J lost 1 base, with 11 bases between them. The CDR3: CASSPEGAQETQYF. The CDR3, as DNA: TGTGCCAGCAGCCCCGAGGGCGCCCAAGAGACCCAGTACTTC.

The J gene is TRBJ2-7, the V gene TRBV4-1; 9 positions match TRBD1. In germline, CDR1 is MGHRA, CDR2 YSYEKL. CDR3 length equals 13 residues. The trim removed 1 base at V and 9 bases at J, leaving 4 bases unmatched. The CDR3 protein is CASSQAGTGWQYF. DNA of the CDR3: TGCGCCAGCAGCCAAGCTGGGACAGGGTGGCAGTACTTC.

This clone came up once. The chain has TRBV11-2 and TRBJ2-5; D gene ambiguous. The V end was cut by 1 base, the J end by 1 base, with 4 bases between. The CDR3 spans 13 residues. Per germline, CDR1 SGHAT and CDR2 FQNNGV. The CDR3 coding sequence is TGTGCCAGCAGCTTAGGCAGCCAAGAGACCCAGTACTTC. Translation gives CASSLGSQETQYF.

This chain uses TRBV18 with TRBJ2-1; 9 bases match TRBD2. Germline CDR1 KGHSH, CDR2 LQKENI. This CDR3 is 14 amino acids long. V was pared by 3 bases and J by 3 bases, with 0 bases of the junction left unmatched. The CDR3 is CASSPTSGYNEQFF. The CDR3 DNA reads TGTGCCAGCTCACCGACTAGCGGCTACAATGAGCAGTTCTTC.

V is TRBV6-5 and J is TRBJ2-1, with 9 nucleotides matching TRBD2. CDR3 length: 13 amino acids. From germline, CDR1 is MNHEY and CDR2 SVGAGI. With 8 bases clipped from V and 7 bases from J, the junction kept 6 bases outside the gene matches. CDR3 DNA: TGTGCCAGCCACTTAGCGGGAGTAAATGAGCAGTTCTTC. The encoded protein is CASHLAGVNEQFF.